The 27 T cell receptor beta chains given below trace back to one sample, sequenced in a study of blood T cell repertoires in COVID-19. Profiled with immunoSEQ multiplex PCR; TCRdb holds only in-frame clones, not every one. The table includes 60,000 or so clones, 70% to 85% detected once. Specimen: peripheral blood. These receptors were obtained from a man aged 55 to 69 with acute or convalescent COVID-19.

This clone was seen only a few times. This sequence joins TRBV6-6 and TRBJ1-1, with D unclear. From germline, CDR1 is MNHNY and CDR2 SVGAGI (reference sequence). V gave up 10 bases and J gave up 4 bases, with 22 bases separating them. This CDR3 is built from 15 residues. Here the CDR3 DNA reads TGTGCCACCAGACTTGGGCCGGTTGCGGGCACTGAAGCTTTCTTT. This sequence encodes CATRLGPVAGTEAFF.

This clone was recorded only once. The chain uses TRBV23-1 and TRBJ1-2; the match to TRBD1 covers 9 bases. TRBV23-1 is noted as an ORF with a role that remains uncertain. The CDR3 loop spans 15 amino acids. V lost 3 bases to trimming and J lost 4 bases; unmatched junction nucleotides: 6. The chain's CDR3 is CASSQPPGQGYGYTF. DNA for the CDR3: TGCGCCAGCAGTCAGCCCCCGGGACAGGGCTATGGCTACACCTTC.

The chain employs TRBV6-1 and TRBJ2-3; weak D call: TRBD1 (6 bases). V gave up 2 bases and J gave up 4 bases, with 16 bases separating them. The V gene's germline CDR1 is MNHNS and CDR2 SASEGT. CDR3 length: 16 amino acids. CDR3: CASSERGRGWADTQYF. CDR3 bases: TGTGCCAGCAGTGAACGCGGAAGGGGGTGGGCAGATACGCAGTATTTT.

The chain couples TRBV2 to TRBJ1-1; D is uncertain. Trimming stripped 7 bases from V and 7 bases from J, with 16 bases between. The CDR3 has 13 amino acids. Germline V gene lookup returns CDR1 SNHLY and CDR2 FYNNEI. The CDR3 region has the DNA TGTGCCAGCAAATGGCCAGAATCTGTTGAAGCTTTCTTT. Translating it yields CASKWPESVEAFF.

CDR3 amino acids: CASSPAGPNTGELFF. The CDR3 DNA reads as TGTGCCAGCAGCCCAGCGGGACCGAACACCGGGGAGCTGTTTTTT. V usage is TRBV7-7 and J usage is TRBJ2-2; TRBD2 aligns across 7 bases. Germline V CDR1 and CDR2: SSHAT, FNYEAQ (reference sequence). V shed 5 bases, J shed 0 bases, and the junction held 3 bases outside the gene matches. This CDR3 is 15 amino acids long.

CDR3 residues: CASRAVANGGAEETQYF. For the CDR3, the DNA is TGCGCCAGCAGGGCTGTCGCTAACGGGGGGGCCGAAGAGACCCAGTACTTC. This sequence joins TRBV5-1 and TRBJ2-5; 8 bases line up with TRBD2. The CDR3 contains 17 residues. Trimming removed 5 bases from V and 3 bases from J; junction bases left unmatched: 15. The V gene's germline CDR1 is SGHRS and CDR2 YFSETQ.

A few counts support this clone. The rearrangement uses TRBV6-1 and TRBJ2-4; no definite D call. From germline, CDR1 is MNHNS and CDR2 SASEGT. This CDR3 has 15 residues. The V gene lost 0 bases and the J gene lost 10 bases, with 16 bases spanning the gap. CDR3 coding DNA: TGTGCCAGCAGTGAAGCAGTTTTATCCAGTTATATTCAGTACTTC. It codes for CASSEAVLSSYIQYF.

The chain uses TRBV7-3 and TRBJ1-1; D is undetermined. The CDR3 is 15 amino acids. Trimming pared 0 bases from V and 0 bases from J, leaving 8 bases between. Germline CDR1 SGHTA, CDR2 FQGTGA. In DNA form, the CDR3 reads TGTGCCAGCAGCTTAACGCGCGTCTTGAACACTGAAGCTTTCTTT. Its protein is CASSLTRVLNTEAFF.

The V gene is TRBV12-5, the J gene TRBJ1-4, with D possibly matching TRBD1 (6 bases). This CDR3 has 15 residues. The germline V gene has CDR1 LGHNT and CDR2 FRNRAP. V was shortened by 3 bases and J by 0 bases, with 8 bases between the two germline ends. The CDR3 DNA is TGTGCTAGTGGTTTAGGACAGACAACTAATGAAAAACTGTTTTTT. This translates into CASGLGQTTNEKLFF. Supplemented by reference TRBV12-5 and TRBJ1-4, the full variable domain reads DARVTQTPRHKVTEMGQEVTMRCQPILGHNTVFWYRQTMMQGLELLAYFRNRAPLDDSGMPKDRFSAEMPDATLATLKIQPSEPRDSAVYFCASGLGQTTNEKLFFGSGTQLSVL.

The rearrangement joins TRBV24-1 to TRBJ1-1; tentatively, D is TRBD1 (5 bases). With 3 bases removed from V and 6 bases from J, the gap between germline ends came to 16 bases. CDR3 length: 15 amino acids. Per germline, CDR1 KGHDR and CDR2 SFDVKD. Here the CDR3 reads CATSDPDKGWAEAFF. The CDR3 nucleotides are TGTGCCACCAGTGATCCCGACAAGGGGTGGGCTGAAGCTTTCTTT.

This clone showed up just once. The rearrangement uses TRBV18 and TRBJ2-4; 11 bases map to TRBD2. There are 16 residues in the CDR3. Unmatched junction bases numbered 8, after V lost 3 bases and J lost 7 bases. Germline V gives CDR1 KGHSH, CDR2 LQKENI. The CDR3, as DNA: TGTGCCAGCTCACCTAGCGGGGGGGCCGGGAGCAACATTCAGTACTTC. It encodes CASSPSGGAGSNIQYF. The entire variable domain, with the rest obtained from reference TRBV18 and TRBJ2-4, is as follows: NAGVMQNPRHLVRRRGQEARLRCSPMKGHSHVYWYRQLPEEGLKFMVYLQKENIIDESGMPKERFSAEFPKEGPSILRIQQVVRGDSAAYFCASSPSGGAGSNIQYFGAGTRLSVL.

The V call is TRBV4-1, the J call TRBJ2-7; TRBD2 aligns across 10 bases. V was clipped by 0 bases and J by 6 bases; unmatched bases: 8. The CDR3 consists of 16 residues. Germline V lookup: CDR1 MGHRA, CDR2 YSYEKL. CDR3 region: CASSQDGASGGGEQYF. The CDR3 DNA follows: TGCGCCAGCAGCCAAGACGGGGCTAGCGGGGGTGGCGAGCAGTACTTC.

This clone was detected once. V usage is TRBV21-1 and J usage is TRBJ1-1; TRBD1, the table's D call, was not compared with the DNA. TRBV21-1 corresponds to a pseudogene. This CDR3 region has 16 residues. CDR3 DNA sequence: TGTGCCAGCAGCAAAGCTCGACAGTTTCTCAACACTGAAGCTTTCTTT. Its protein product is CASSKARQFLNTEAFF.

Here the CDR3 reads CASSLAGISYNEQFF. The CDR3 nucleotides read TGTGCCAGCAGCTTGGCAGGGATTTCCTACAATGAGCAGTTCTTC. The V call is TRBV5-4, the J call TRBJ2-1, with D possibly matching TRBD1 (5 bases). The V gene's germline CDR1 is SGHNT and CDR2 YYREEE (reference sequence). This CDR3 region has 15 residues. V was shortened by 0 bases and J by 1 base, with 8 bases between the two germline ends.

The chain recombines TRBV28 with TRBJ2-3; D unclear. The V and J ends lost 6 bases and 2 bases respectively, with 3 bases between them. CDR3 length: 11 amino acids. Germline V lookup: CDR1 MDHEN, CDR2 SYDVKM. The CDR3 reads CASSVTDTQYF. The CDR3 DNA reads TGTGCCAGCAGCGTCACAGATACGCAGTATTTT.

The gene calls are TRBV7-9 and TRBJ2-1, with 8 bases matching TRBD1. Losses at the gene ends were 1 base for V and 0 bases for J; bases not matched to a gene: 5. Germline values: CDR1 SEHNR, CDR2 FQNEAQ (reference sequence). CDR3 length equals 17 residues. The CDR3 protein is CASSLGPGGGSYNEQFF. The CDR3, as DNA: TGTGCCAGCAGCTTAGGTCCAGGGGGCGGCTCCTACAATGAGCAGTTCTTC.

The CDR3 here is CSASAVSQAFRDSRNQPQHF. CDR3 in DNA: TGCAGTGCAAGTGCAGTTTCTCAGGCTTTCCGGGACAGTCGGAATCAGCCCCAGCATTTT. The V call is TRBV20-1, the J call TRBJ1-5, with 7 bases fitting TRBD1. The CDR3 totals 20 residues. Germline V gene lookup returns CDR1 DFQATT and CDR2 SNEGSKA (reference sequence). The trim removed 6 bases at V and 4 bases at J, leaving 27 bases unmatched.

CDR3 region: CASSYRDRNEQYF. The CDR3, as DNA: TGCGCCAGCAGCTACCGGGACAGGAACGAGCAGTACTTC. The chain links TRBV5-1 to TRBJ2-7; 8 positions agree with TRBD1. The length of the CDR3 is 13 residues. With 3 bases clipped from V and 5 bases from J, the junction kept 4 bases outside the gene matches. Germline V gene data show CDR1 as SGHRS and CDR2 as YFSETQ.

The chain is built from TRBV30 and TRBJ1-1; 8 bases line up with TRBD1. The CDR3 is 12 residues long. CDR1 is GTSNPN and CDR2 is SVGIG in the germline V gene (reference sequence). CDR3 in amino acids: CALDRVNTEAFF. As DNA, the CDR3 is TGTGCTTTGGACAGGGTGAACACTGAAGCTTTCTTT.

V usage is TRBV29-1 and J usage is TRBJ1-1; TRBD1 matches at 7 bases. Germline CDR1 is SQVTM and CDR2 is ANQGSEA. Trimming removed 6 bases from V and 1 base from J; junction bases left unmatched: 5. The CDR3 spans 13 residues. CDR3 loop: CSVTRQGNTEAFF. The CDR3 region has the DNA TGCAGCGTCACCCGACAGGGGAACACTGAAGCTTTCTTT.

The rearrangement uses TRBV11-3 and TRBJ2-2, with D possibly being TRBD1 (5 bases). This CDR3 comprises 16 residues. With 1 base removed from V and 7 bases from J, the gap between germline ends came to 16 bases. The germline V gene has CDR1 SGHNT and CDR2 YENEEA. The CDR3 reads CASSLGQIRGGGELFF. The CDR3 DNA follows: TGTGCCAGCAGCTTAGGACAGATTCGAGGTGGCGGGGAGCTGTTTTTT. The variable domain in full, with the rest retrieved from reference TRBV11-3 and TRBJ2-2, is EAGVVQSPRYKIIEKKQPVAFWCNPISGHNTLYWYLQNLGQGPELLIRYENEEAVDDSQLPKDRFSAERLKGVDSTLKIQPAELGDSAVYLCASSLGQIRGGGELFFGEGSRLTVL.

The V gene is TRBV12-5, the J gene TRBJ1-1; D is ambiguous. Trimming removed 7 bases at V and 6 bases at J, with 9 bases between. From germline, CDR1 is LGHNT and CDR2 FRNRAP. The CDR3 runs to 11 residues. The CDR3 protein is CASASEAEAFF. CDR3 in DNA: TGTGCTAGTGCCTCAGAGGCTGAAGCTTTCTTT.

The chain couples TRBV4-2 to TRBJ1-6, with 7 positions matching TRBD1. Germline CDR1 LGHNA, CDR2 YNFKEQ. The V gene end was trimmed by 1 base and the J gene end by 7 bases; junction bases not matched to a gene: 1. The CDR3 contains 14 residues. The CDR3 loop is CASSQGTGNSPLHF. In nucleotides, the CDR3 is TGTGCCAGCAGCCAAGGGACAGGCAATTCACCCCTCCACTTT.

This clone came up a few times. The chain uses TRBV14 and TRBJ1-6; D perhaps matches TRBD1 (5 bases). This CDR3 is built from 20 residues. Germline V gene data show CDR1 as SGHDN and CDR2 as FVKESK. The V gene lost 0 bases and the J gene lost 0 bases, with 18 bases spanning the gap. The CDR3 bases are TGTGCCAGCAGCCAAGACTTGGTCCGGCGGGGGTTCTCCTATAATTCACCCCTCCACTTT. Amino acid sequence: CASSQDLVRRGFSYNSPLHF.

The chain is built from TRBV19 and TRBJ1-5, with 10 bases identical to TRBD1. Germline assignment: CDR1 LNHDA and CDR2 SQIVND (reference sequence). This CDR3 is 16 amino acids long. V trimming: 5 bases; J trimming: 0 bases; junction bases outside the gene matches: 4. Here the CDR3 reads CASSSDRGYSNQPQHF. The CDR3 DNA reads as TGTGCCAGTAGTTCGGACAGGGGGTATAGCAATCAGCCCCAGCATTTT.

The rearrangement joins TRBV11-2 to TRBJ1-1; TRBD1 is a possible D gene (6 bases). V lost 5 bases and J 3 bases, leaving 13 bases between the germline ends. Germline V gene sequence: CDR1 SGHAT, CDR2 FQNNGV. The CDR3 is 14 residues long. The CDR3 here is CASSDRTADTEAFF. In DNA form, the CDR3 reads TGTGCCAGCAGCGACCGGACAGCCGACACTGAAGCTTTCTTT.

This clone was found a few times. The rearrangement links TRBV6-5 to TRBJ1-6; D is undetermined. Germline CDR1 reads MNHEY; CDR2 reads SVGAGI. This CDR3 spans 15 amino acids. V gave up 2 bases and J gave up 7 bases, with 12 bases separating them. Written as DNA, the CDR3 is TGTGCCAGCAGTTACCAACAAGACGGGAATTCACCCCTCCACTTT. It yields the protein CASSYQQDGNSPLHF.